This TCR beta chain was found in a study of shared clonotypes between healthy human individuals. The germline gives CDR1 MNHEY, CDR2 SVGAGI. The CDR3 has 14 amino acids. V was pared by 10 bases and J by 2 bases, with 5 bases of the junction left unmatched. Terminally differentiated effector memory CD45RA+ cells were excluded from the naive CD8 cells, which were CD45RO-negative and positively selected for CCR7. Assay: immunoSEQ multiplex PCR; the TCRdb copy retains only in-frame clones and omits some. The sample records about 2.2 million clones, roughly 95% being singletons. The sequenced material came from naive CD8+ T cells from PBMCs. The rearrangement links TRBV6-5 to TRBJ2-3; 11 bases are shared with TRBD2. The clonotype was recovered from a man in his late teens or twenties in good health. Some clones in this sample may be carry-over from other donors' samples. CDR3 nucleotides: TGTGCCACCACGGGACTAGCGGACACAGATACGCAGTATTTT. Protein sequence: CATTGLADTDTQYF.